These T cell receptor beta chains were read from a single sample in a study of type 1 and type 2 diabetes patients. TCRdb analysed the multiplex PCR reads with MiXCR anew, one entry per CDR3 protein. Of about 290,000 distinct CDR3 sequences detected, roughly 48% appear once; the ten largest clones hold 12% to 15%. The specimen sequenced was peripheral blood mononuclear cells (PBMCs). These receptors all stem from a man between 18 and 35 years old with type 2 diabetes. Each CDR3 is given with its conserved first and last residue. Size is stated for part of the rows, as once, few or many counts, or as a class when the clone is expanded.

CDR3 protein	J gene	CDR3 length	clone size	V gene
CSATTSNEQFF	TRBJ2-1	11	few	TRBV20-1
CASSLPPPQEYSYEQYF	TRBJ2-7	17	-	TRBV28
CASSSRGFANEQFF	TRBJ2-1	14	-	TRBV5-1
CASSPYWVPAGRNQPQHF	TRBJ1-5	18	-	TRBV6-5
CSARADRGLYEQYF	TRBJ2-7	14	-	TRBV20-1
CASGSDRSYGYTF	TRBJ1-2	13	few	TRBV12-5
CSAPTGYGYTF	TRBJ1-2	11	few	TRBV29-1
CASSLPGTGTVQPQHF	TRBJ1-5	16	-	TRBV28
CASSLRTQGANEKLFF	TRBJ1-4	16	-	TRBV7-8
CASTQLGETYEQYF	TRBJ2-7	14	-	TRBV2